This TCR beta chain was recovered during a study of T cells in Graves' hyperthyroidism and ophthalmopathy. The overall study: The authors collected peripheral blood at initial diagnosis, before any treatment.

Authors of the study amplified TCR beta CDR3 regions from RNA transcripts. The HTBI primer set served for first-round RT-PCR of the TCR CDR3. TCRdb re-analysed the multiplex PCR reads in MiXCR, keeping a single row per CDR3 protein. This table holds more than 500,000 distinct CDR3 sequences, 13% to 15% found once. Criteria for exclusion of patients were uncontrolled infection, other autoimmune disease, pregnancy or lactation. Orbital computed tomography and thyroid ultrasound, together with serum TRAb and thyroxine and clinical symptoms, were used for diagnoses. The table lists this clonotype with a few counts. The CDR3 runs to 13 residues. V gave up 4 bases and J gave up 1 base, with 8 bases separating them. CDR1 and CDR2 from the germline V gene are LNHNV and YYDKDF (reference sequence).

The sample taken for sequencing was blood. This TCR was recovered from a woman aged 35 to 49 with Graves' hyperthyroidism. This chain links TRBV15 with TRBJ2-7; D is possibly TRBD1 (5 bases). The DNA of the CDR3 is TGTGCCACCAGCAAACCAGGGTCCTACGAGCAGTACTTC. Protein product: CATSKPGSYEQYF.